The 9 T cell receptor beta chains in this list originate from one sample, sequenced in a study of OX40 agonist ivuxolimab in advanced cancers. The table came from immunoSEQ multiplex PCR; TCRdb's copy has only in-frame clones and leaves some out. Among roughly 88,000 clones listed, around 87% were seen once. The input for sequencing was CD4+ or CD8+ T cells sorted from blood, taken in a trial of the OX40 agonist ivuxolimab. The receptors derive from an adult with an advanced solid tumor such as melanoma, head and neck, liver or kidney cancer.

J is TRBJ1-2 and V is TRBV13; D ambiguous. The CDR3 has 14 residues. Trimming removed 0 bases at V and 8 bases at J, with 13 bases between. CDR1 and CDR2 (germline): PRHDT, FYEKMQ (reference sequence). CDR3 protein: CASSLGRNRFGYTF. For the CDR3, the DNA is TGTGCCAGCAGCTTAGGGCGGAATCGGTTCGGCTACACCTTC.

This sequence joins TRBV5-1 and TRBJ2-3; D is undetermined. The CDR3 loop spans 14 amino acids. Germline V gives CDR1 SGHRS, CDR2 YFSETQ. V was pared by 0 bases and J by 4 bases, with 9 bases between. The CDR3 bases are TGCGCCAGCAGCTTGGGATCCCCGGCAGATACGCAGTATTTT. Its protein product is CASSLGSPADTQYF.

The chain uses TRBV30 and TRBJ1-6; TRBD1 aligns across 7 bases. Trimming removed 3 bases from V and 7 bases from J; junction bases left unmatched: 6. The CDR3 consists of 14 residues. Germline V gene sequence: CDR1 GTSNPN, CDR2 SVGIG (reference sequence). The CDR3 loop reads CAWRTGFMNSPLHF. DNA for the CDR3: TGTGCCTGGAGGACAGGGTTTATGAATTCACCCCTCCACTTT.

The rearrangement links TRBV27 to TRBJ1-2; the D gene is possibly TRBD1 (6 bases). V shed 5 bases and J shed 0 bases, with 16 bases lying between them. Germline CDR1 reads MNHEY; CDR2 reads SMNVEV (reference sequence). The CDR3 has 16 residues. The CDR3 nucleotides are TGTGCCAGCAGTCTCAAGCAGGGGTCAGCTAACTATGGCTACACCTTC. It codes for CASSLKQGSANYGYTF.

The V call is TRBV28, the J call TRBJ1-5; 7 bases are shared with TRBD1. The CDR3 sequence is 16 residues long. The trim removed 6 bases at V and 4 bases at J, leaving 12 bases unmatched. Germline CDR1 MDHEN, CDR2 SYDVKM. The CDR3 here is CASSSIRQGWNQPQHF. The DNA for the CDR3 is TGTGCCAGCAGCTCTATTAGACAGGGTTGGAATCAGCCCCAGCATTTT.

The rearrangement links TRBV9 to TRBJ1-4; perhaps TRBD1 as D (5 bases). V lost 4 bases, J lost 5 bases, and 15 bases lay in between. Germline V CDR1 and CDR2: SGDLS, YYNGEE. There are 15 residues in the CDR3. CDR3 loop: CASSRTGTANEKLFF. CDR3 DNA sequence: TGTGCCAGCAGCAGAACCGGGACCGCGAATGAAAAACTGTTTTTT.

This clone appeared a single time. The J gene is TRBJ1-4, the V gene TRBV28, with a possible D match to TRBD1 (5 bases). The CDR3 loop spans 15 amino acids. In germline, CDR1 is MDHEN, CDR2 SYDVKM. Trimming removed 5 bases at V and 3 bases at J, with 13 bases between. CDR3 protein: CASSTPGKANEKLFF. CDR3 coding DNA: TGTGCCAGCAGTACACCAGGGAAGGCTAATGAAAAACTGTTTTTT.

Written as DNA, the CDR3 is TGTGCCAGCAGCTTAGTGGGACAATCAACTAATGAAAAACTGTTTTTT. It is translated as CASSLVGQSTNEKLFF. The chain is built from TRBV7-2 and TRBJ1-4; tentative D call: TRBD1 (6 bases). The CDR3 runs to 16 residues. CDR1 is SGHTA, CDR2 FQGNSA, per germline. V was cut by 1 base and J by 0 bases, with 9 bases left in between. Complete variable domain (other parts from reference TRBV7-2 and TRBJ1-4): GAGVSQSPSNKVTEKGKDVELRCDPISGHTALYWYRQSLGQGLEFLIYFQGNSAPDKSGLPSDRFSAERTGGSVSTLTIQRTQQEDSAVYLCASSLVGQSTNEKLFFGSGTQLSVL.

This chain uses TRBV28 with TRBJ2-5, with D unclear. The J call is doubtful: the DNA matches TRBJ2-7 better. CDR1 MDHEN and CDR2 SYDVKM come from the germline V gene. There are 13 residues in the CDR3. For the CDR3, the DNA is TGTGCCAGCATCACGTCTACCTCCTACGAGCAGTACTTC. Translated: CASITSTSYEQYF.